The 27 T cell receptor beta chains listed next were all sequenced from one sample in a study of T cell repertoires in cytomegalovirus infection. TCRdb analysed the reads with MiXCR anew, one entry per CDR3 protein. The sample lists just under 300,000 distinct CDR3 sequences; roughly a tenth were seen once. The specimen was PBMCs. Receptor source: a human donor in good health (CMV status not recorded). Some clones in this sample may be carry-over from other donors' samples.

This clonotype was seen a handful of times. In DNA, the CDR3 is TGTGCCAGCAGTTTGGGGTTCGGGGACGAGCAGTACGTC. It yields the protein CASSLGFGDEQYV. This chain links TRBV28 with TRBJ2-7; D is perhaps TRBD2 (5 bases). Germline V CDR1 and CDR2: MDHEN, SYDVKM. V gave up 3 bases and J gave up 5 bases, with 11 bases separating them. The CDR3 spans 13 residues.

This clonotype was observed a handful of times. The chain uses TRBV2 and TRBJ2-7, with 11 bases lining up with TRBD2. J gave up 3 bases and V 9 bases, and 7 bases lay outside the gene matches. Germline values: CDR1 SNHLY, CDR2 FYNNEI. The CDR3 runs to 14 residues. The CDR3 sequence: CARTRTSGRYEQYV. The CDR3 DNA reads TGTGCCAGAACCCGGACTAGCGGGCGCTACGAGCAGTACGTC.

This clonotype was seen at least ten times. The chain has TRBV12-3 or TRBV12-4 and TRBJ1-1, with TRBD1 as a possible D gene (5 bases). This CDR3 has 16 amino acids. The V end lost 6 bases, the J end lost 0 bases, and 17 bases lay between the germline ends. This chain's CDR3 is CASSLPDGALNTEAFF. The CDR3 coding sequence is TGTGCCAGCAGCCTCCCGGATGGGGCCTTGAACACTGAAGCTTTCTTT.

This clonotype was counted at least ten times. This sequence joins TRBV7-8 and TRBJ2-2; D is unresolved. The ends were cut back, 5 bases at V and 4 bases at J, with 11 bases in the middle. This CDR3 is built from 14 residues. Germline V gives CDR1 SGHVS, CDR2 FQNEAQ. The CDR3 sequence: CASSLRTVTGELFF. The CDR3 coding sequence is TGTGCCAGCAGCCTACGTACTGTCACCGGGGAGCTGTTTTTT.

This clonotype was counted many times. V is TRBV7-2 and J is TRBJ1-2; TRBD1 matches 9 bases. Germline CDR1 reads SGHTA; CDR2 reads FQGNSA. The CDR3 loop spans 15 amino acids. Trimming cost V 5 bases and J 8 bases; bases outside gene matches: 12. This chain's CDR3 is CASSPRTGDKGGYTF. In DNA, the CDR3 is TGTGCCAGCAGCCCCCGGACAGGGGACAAGGGAGGCTACACCTTC.

This clonotype came up many times. The genes are TRBV28 and TRBJ1-1; unclear D gene. The germline CDR1 and CDR2 sequences are MDHEN and SYDVKM. The CDR3 length is 13 residues. V shed 7 bases and J shed 4 bases, with 13 bases lying between them. CDR3 amino acids: CASNTPTVTEAFF. As DNA, the CDR3 is TGTGCCAGCAATACTCCGACGGTCACTGAAGCTTTCTTT.

This clonotype appeared many times. The V and J genes are TRBV6-5 and TRBJ1-2; possible D gene TRBD1, 5 bases. This CDR3 is 13 amino acids long. Germline loops: CDR1 MNHEY, CDR2 SVGAGI. The V end lost 7 bases, the J end lost 8 bases, and 17 bases lay between the germline ends. In DNA, the CDR3 is TGTGCCAGCACCTCGAGGGGCCTTAGGGGCTACACCTTC. The encoded protein is CASTSRGLRGYTF.

This clonotype came up many times. The chain carries TRBV28 and TRBJ1-1; TRBD1 might be the D (5 bases). Deletions cut 5 bases from V and 10 bases from J, with 14 bases between. The CDR3 is 12 amino acids. Germline CDR1 and CDR2: MDHEN and SYDVKM. The CDR3 sequence is CASSPPGGGAFF. The CDR3 DNA sequence: TGTGCCAGCAGTCCCCCGGGGGGGGGAGCTTTCTTT.

This rearrangement joins TRBV19 to TRBJ2-5; 7 bases map to TRBD1. This CDR3 contains 18 residues. Germline assignment: CDR1 LNHDA and CDR2 SQIVND (reference sequence). The ends lost 2 bases at V and 3 bases at J; junction bases unmatched: 15. In DNA form, the CDR3 reads TGTGCCAGTAGTATATATCCCTTCGGACAGGTTAGAAAAGAGACCCAGTACTTC. Amino acid sequence: CASSIYPFGQVRKETQYF.

The rearrangement links TRBV29-1 to TRBJ2-2; D not certain. Trimming left V 7 bases short and J 6 bases short, with 9 bases between. Germline CDR1 SQVTM, CDR2 ANQGSEA. The length of the CDR3 is 11 residues. The CDR3: CSAGPAGELFF. As DNA, the CDR3 is TGCAGCGCCGGACCGGCCGGGGAGCTGTTTTTT.

This rearrangement joins TRBV20-1 to TRBJ1-2, with TRBD1 as a possible D gene (6 bases). This CDR3 is built from 13 residues. CDR1 is DFQATT, CDR2 SNEGSKA, per germline (reference sequence). V was clipped by 6 bases and J by 4 bases, with 15 bases between them. The CDR3 nucleotides read TGCAGTGCCGCGGCCGGGACAATCTATGGCTACACCTTC. Translated, it gives CSAAAGTIYGYTF.

This clonotype was counted between two and nine times. This chain uses TRBV12-3 or TRBV12-4 with TRBJ1-5, with D possibly TRBD1 on 5 matching bases. The CDR3 is made up of 12 amino acids. The germline V and J ends were trimmed by 6 bases and 9 bases, with 12 bases remaining between them. The CDR3 protein is CASSPGGRPQHF. DNA of the CDR3: TGTGCCAGCAGCCCCGGGGGTCGGCCCCAGCATTTT.

The chain employs TRBV28 and TRBJ2-1; D possibly corresponds to TRBD1 (5 bases). This CDR3 comprises 13 residues. CDR1 MDHEN and CDR2 SYDVKM come from the germline V gene. Trimming took off 10 bases at V and 4 bases at J, with 14 bases between the two ends. DNA for the CDR3: TGTGCCACTTCTCCAGGGTCTTACAATGAGCAGTTCTTC. It encodes CATSPGSYNEQFF.

This clonotype was picked up many times. This chain connects TRBV7-8 to TRBJ2-1, with 9 bases lining up with TRBD2. V shed 2 bases and J 4 bases; nucleotides not matched to a gene: 9. The CDR3 is 17 amino acids. Germline-derived CDR1 and CDR2 are SGHVS and FQNEAQ. CDR3 nucleotide sequence: TGTGCCAGCAGCTTACGACCCAGCGGGGGGCGGTACAATGAGCAGTTCTTC. It is translated as CASSLRPSGGRYNEQFF.

This clonotype came up many times. The DNA for the CDR3 is TGTGCCAGCAGCTTCCCTCGGCTAGGGTTCGAGGAGCTGTTTTTT. Its protein product is CASSFPRLGFEELFF. The chain combines TRBV7-3 with TRBJ2-2; D unresolved. This CDR3 has 15 amino acids. Germline loops: CDR1 SGHTA, CDR2 FQGTGA. The V gene lost 3 bases and the J gene lost 10 bases, with 18 bases spanning the gap.

In this sample, this clonotype turned up once. This could be a read error, since a much larger clone is one nucleotide away. The V and J genes are TRBV20-1 and TRBJ2-1, with 9 bases identical to TRBD2. CDR1 DFQATT and CDR2 SNEGSKA come from the germline V gene (reference sequence). CDR3 length equals 14 residues. In DNA form, the CDR3 reads TGCAGTGCCAGCGGGGGGCCCTCCTACAATGAGCAGTCCTTC. Its protein is CSASGGPSYNEQSF.

This clonotype has a count of ten or more. V usage is TRBV28 and J usage is TRBJ2-5; perhaps D is TRBD1 or TRBD2 (5 bases each). Deletions cut 7 bases from V and 5 bases from J, with 17 bases between. Germline CDR1 is MDHEN and CDR2 is SYDVKM. This CDR3 has 14 residues. In DNA, the CDR3 is TGTGCCAGCATGGGGGTTTTCGGAGGCGAGACCCAGTACTTC. Translating gives CASMGVFGGETQYF.

The chain joins TRBV19 to TRBJ1-1; TRBD1 aligns across 7 bases. Germline V gives CDR1 LNHDA, CDR2 SQIVND (reference sequence). Trimming at V came to 3 bases and at J to 6 bases, leaving 10 bases not matched to a gene. This CDR3 contains 15 residues. The CDR3: CASSMDRSFPPEAFF. The CDR3 DNA reads as TGTGCCAGTAGTATGGACAGGTCCTTCCCTCCTGAAGCTTTCTTT.

This clonotype was counted ten times or more. J is TRBJ1-3 and V is TRBV7-9; D uncertain. With 5 bases removed from V and 1 base from J, the gap between germline ends came to 9 bases. This CDR3 region has 14 residues. Per the germline V gene, CDR1 is SEHNR and CDR2 is FQNEAQ (reference sequence). The CDR3 spells CASSPRSSGNTIYF. CDR3 DNA: TGTGCCAGCAGCCCCAGGAGTTCTGGAAACACCATATATTTT. The full variable domain, in which reference TRBV7-9 and TRBJ1-3 provide the parts outside the CDR3, is DTGVSQNPRHKITKRGQNVTFRCDPISEHNRLYWYRQTLGQGPEFLTYFQNEAQLEKSRLLSDRFSAERPKGSFSTLEIQRTEQGDSAMYLCASSPRSSGNTIYFGEGSWLTVV.

The chain is built from TRBV19 and TRBJ1-1; 7 bases match TRBD1. V lost 6 bases and J lost 1; bases outside the gene matches: 5. The CDR3 is 14 amino acids. Germline values: CDR1 LNHDA, CDR2 SQIVND (reference sequence). This CDR3 is CASRQTGKNTEAFF. In nucleotides, the CDR3 is TGTGCCAGTAGGCAGACAGGGAAGAACACTGAAGCTTTCTTT.

CDR3 bases: TGTGCCAGCAGCCAAGTCGGGACAGGGCGAGGCTATGGCTACACCTTC. It specifies CASSQVGTGRGYGYTF. V usage is TRBV3-1 and J usage is TRBJ1-2; 9 bases match TRBD1. J lost 4 bases, V lost 1 base, and 7 bases had no gene match. The CDR3 is 16 amino acids. In germline, CDR1 is LGHDT, CDR2 YNNKEL (reference sequence).

This clonotype has more than one count but fewer than ten. The rearrangement links TRBV29-1 to TRBJ2-1; weak D call: TRBD1 (6 bases). The CDR3 spans 15 residues. V shed 0 bases and J shed 8 bases, with 17 bases lying between them. The V gene's germline CDR1 is SQVTM and CDR2 ANQGSEA. In nucleotides, the CDR3 is TGCAGCGTTGAAGATAATTGGCGCAAGGGGGATGAGCAGTTCTTC. Its protein product is CSVEDNWRKGDEQFF.

This clonotype occurred many times. The rearrangement uses TRBV7-8 and TRBJ2-7; a possible D gene is TRBD1 (6 bases). Trimming stripped 3 bases from V and 3 bases from J, with 12 bases between. The CDR3 extends over 14 amino acids. Germline assignment: CDR1 SGHVS and CDR2 FQNEAQ. This CDR3 is CASSFGGPYYEQYF. As DNA, the CDR3 is TGTGCCAGCAGCTTTGGGGGCCCCTACTACGAGCAGTACTTC.

This clonotype appeared many times. The chain links TRBV12-3 or TRBV12-4 to TRBJ2-1, with D perhaps TRBD2 (6 bases). This CDR3 spans 13 amino acids. Trimming shortened V by 9 bases and J by 6 bases, and 15 bases separated the two germline ends. In DNA, the CDR3 is TGTGCCAGTTCCGCGGGACCATCCAATGAGCAGTTCTTC. Translated, it gives CASSAGPSNEQFF.

As for this clonotype: One base away lies a much larger clone, so this may be a sequencing read error. The chain has TRBV7-2 and TRBJ1-4; D is unresolved. From germline, CDR1 is SGHTA and CDR2 FQGNSA. The CDR3 sequence is 13 residues long. The V end was cut by 6 bases, the J end by 5 bases, with 10 bases between. CDR3 sequence (DNA): TGTGCCAGCAGGTTCAGATCCAATGAAAAACTGTTTTTT. Translated, it gives CASRFRSNEKLFF.

This clonotype showed up many times. The chain has TRBV28 and TRBJ2-2; 7 positions agree with TRBD1. Germline V gene lookup returns CDR1 MDHEN and CDR2 SYDVKM. Trimming at V came to 5 bases and at J to 4 bases, leaving 7 bases not matched to a gene. This CDR3 comprises 15 residues. As DNA, the CDR3 is TGTGCCAGCAGTACCACTGACAGGGTCACCGGGGAGCTGTTTTTT. Amino acids: CASSTTDRVTGELFF.

This clonotype turned up a few times. The chain links TRBV2 to TRBJ1-4; 8 positions match TRBD1. This CDR3 comprises 15 residues. V lost 4 bases, J lost 4 bases, and 5 bases stayed unmatched. Germline lookup yields CDR1 SNHLY and CDR2 FYNNEI. In DNA, the CDR3 is TGTGCCAGCAGTGTAGGGGACAGGAATAATGAAAAACTGTTTTTT. Its translation is CASSVGDRNNEKLFF.